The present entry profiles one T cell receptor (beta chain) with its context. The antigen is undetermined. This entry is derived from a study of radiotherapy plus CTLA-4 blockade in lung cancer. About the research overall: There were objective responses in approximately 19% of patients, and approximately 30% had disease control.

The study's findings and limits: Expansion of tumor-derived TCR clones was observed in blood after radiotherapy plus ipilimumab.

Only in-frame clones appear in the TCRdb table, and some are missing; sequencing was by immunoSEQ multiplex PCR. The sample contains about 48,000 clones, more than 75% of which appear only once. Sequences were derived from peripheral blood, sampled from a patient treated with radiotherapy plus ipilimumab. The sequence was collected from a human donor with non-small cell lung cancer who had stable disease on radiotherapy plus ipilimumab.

For the CDR3, the DNA is TGTGCCAGCGGAAAAGGTAGCGGGGGCACAGATACGCAGTATTTT. Translation gives CASGKGSGGTDTQYF. The chain combines TRBV14 with TRBJ2-3, with 8 bases identical to TRBD2. V lost 8 bases to trimming and J lost 1 base; unmatched junction nucleotides: 8. There are 15 residues in the CDR3. Germline CDR1 SGHDN, CDR2 FVKESK. Using reference TRBV14 and TRBJ2-3 for the parts outside the CDR3, the full variable domain is EAGVTQFPSHSVIEKGQTVTLRCDPISGHDNLYWYRRVMGKEIKFLLHFVKESKQDESGMPNNRFLAERTGGTYSTLKVQPAELEDSGVYFCASGKGSGGTDTQYFGPGTRLTVL.